Below are 6 T cell receptor beta chains sequenced from a single sample in a study of Ad26.COV2.S vaccination and SARS-CoV-2 variants. Treatment denoted: roughly 20 received Ad26.COV2.S at low or high dose, single or two shots; 5 received placebo; per-sample allocation not given. On day 63 after the first injection, vaccine and placebo recipients gave samples. Sequencing used immunoSEQ multiplex PCR; TCRdb keeps in-frame clones, though not all of them. The table has some 500,000 clones, roughly nine tenths seen once; the top ten hold about 2.5%. The sample was peripheral blood, taken in a trial of Ad26.COV2.S vaccine versus placebo. These receptors originate from a person aged 18-60 years who received the Ad26.COV2.S COVID-19 vaccine or a placebo.

The chain uses TRBV5-6 and TRBJ1-2; 7 nucleotides agree with TRBD1. CDR1 and CDR2 from the germline V gene are SGHDT and YYEEEE. This CDR3 has 14 residues. Trimming cost V 2 bases and J 2 bases; bases outside gene matches: 3. The CDR3 reads CASSFGQENYGYTF. CDR3 in DNA: TGTGCCAGCAGCTTCGGACAGGAGAACTATGGCTACACCTTC.

The chain is built from TRBV19 and TRBJ1-1; D is unresolved. In germline, CDR1 is LNHDA, CDR2 SQIVND (reference sequence). With 5 bases removed from V and 0 bases from J, the gap between germline ends came to 22 bases. This CDR3 spans 18 amino acids. The CDR3 nucleotides read TGTGCCAGTAGTTCCCCCGGCAGAGGGAAGAAGGTGAACACTGAAGCTTTCTTT. It yields the protein CASSSPGRGKKVNTEAFF.

The chain uses TRBV29-1 and TRBJ2-1, with 7 bases identical to TRBD2. Germline V gene lookup returns CDR1 SQVTM and CDR2 ANQGSEA. CDR3 size: 18 residues. The J segment lost 0 bases and the V segment lost 1 base, leaving 12 bases of the junction unmatched. The CDR3 coding sequence is TGCAGCGTTGAAGGTTGGCTAGCGGAGACCATCTCCTACAATGAGCAGTTCTTC. Translation: CSVEGWLAETISYNEQFF.

This clone was found a few times. This chain uses TRBV5-1 with TRBJ2-7; D is undetermined. V was clipped by 6 bases and J by 4 bases, with 14 bases between them. Germline-derived CDR1 and CDR2 are SGHRS and YFSETQ. The CDR3 spans 13 residues. In nucleotides, the CDR3 is TGCGCCAGCACGGCCGGGCGAAGTTACGAGCAGTACTTC. It codes for CASTAGRSYEQYF.

This clone has a single count. The chain recombines TRBV29-1 with TRBJ1-2; D gene uncertain. Germline values: CDR1 SQVTM, CDR2 ANQGSEA. V lost 6 bases, J lost 3 bases, and 17 bases lay in between. The CDR3 contains 14 residues. CDR3 in DNA: TGCAGCGTCCTAAACCCCTGGGTGGACTATGGCTACACCTTC. This sequence encodes CSVLNPWVDYGYTF.

The rearrangement uses TRBV13 and TRBJ2-3; 11 bases line up with TRBD2. Germline-derived CDR1 and CDR2 are PRHDT and FYEKMQ (reference sequence). This CDR3 is 17 amino acids long. V shed 2 bases and J 0 bases; nucleotides not matched to a gene: 4. The CDR3 DNA reads TGTGCCAGCAGCTTATATGGGACTAGCGGCAGCACAGATACGCAGTATTTT. It codes for CASSLYGTSGSTDTQYF.